This T cell receptor (beta chain) was recorded in a study of CDR3 diversity in severe acne. From germline, CDR1 is MNHEY and CDR2 SVGAGI. The CDR3 loop spans 13 amino acids. The J segment lost 9 bases and the V segment lost 6 bases, leaving 11 bases of the junction unmatched. TCRdb recomputed calls from the PCR reads with MiXCR, one row per CDR3 protein. The sample records more than 80,000 distinct CDR3 sequences, approximately 54% being singletons. The receptor's source is a male donor with severe acne vulgaris. This chain uses TRBV6-5 with TRBJ2-7; 7 positions agree with TRBD2. The sequenced sample was blood. CDR3 sequence: CASSALATDTQYF. Here the CDR3 DNA reads TGTGCCAGCAGCGCACTAGCGACAGATACGCAGTACTTC.